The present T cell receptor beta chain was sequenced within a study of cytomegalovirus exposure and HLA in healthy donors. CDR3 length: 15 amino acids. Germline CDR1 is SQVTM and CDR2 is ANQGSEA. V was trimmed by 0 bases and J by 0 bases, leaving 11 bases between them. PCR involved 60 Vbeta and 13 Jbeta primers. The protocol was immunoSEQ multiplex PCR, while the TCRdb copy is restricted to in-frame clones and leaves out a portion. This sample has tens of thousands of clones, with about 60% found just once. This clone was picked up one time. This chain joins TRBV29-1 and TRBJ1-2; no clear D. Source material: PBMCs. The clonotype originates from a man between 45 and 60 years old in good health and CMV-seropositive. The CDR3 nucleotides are TGCAGCGTTGAAGATCCGAGGGTAGCTAACTATGGCTACACCTTC. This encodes CSVEDPRVANYGYTF.